The entry below gives a single T cell receptor (beta chain) sequence along with its context. Its target is unknown. The record originates from a study of T cell responses to AZD1222 COVID-19 vaccine. Study at large: Pooling covered second doses at about 4 or about 12 weeks.

Study-level findings and limits: Repertoire sampling happened only post peak T cell response.

The germline CDR1 and CDR2 sequences are SGHRS and YFSETQ. This CDR3 has 16 amino acids. V lost 0 bases, J lost 1 base, and 0 bases stayed unmatched. Only in-frame clones appear in the TCRdb table, and some are missing; sequencing was by immunoSEQ multiplex PCR. The sample lists tens of thousands of clones; more than 70% were seen once. The receptor comes from an adult in good health. The sequences come from peripheral blood, collected on day 0 of AZD1222 vaccination. The chain links TRBV5-1 to TRBJ2-3, with TRBD2 identical over 12 bases. The CDR3 DNA reads TGCGCCAGCAGCTTGGGACTAGCGGGAGGCACAGATACGCAGTATTTT. Translated, it gives CASSLGLAGGTDTQYF. The full variable domain, rest sourced from reference TRBV5-1 and TRBJ2-3, is KAGVTQTPRYLIKTRGQQVTLSCSPISGHRSVSWYQQTPGQGLQFLFEYFSETQRNKGNFPGRFSGRQFSNSRSEMNVSTLELGDSALYLCASSLGLAGGTDTQYFGPGTRLTVL.